This TCR beta chain was identified during a study of cytomegalovirus exposure and HLA in healthy donors. CDR1 is SNHLY and CDR2 is FYNNEI in the germline V gene. Trimming cost V 6 bases and J 4 bases, with 16 bases left between them. The CDR3 runs 15 residues. The primer mix had 60 Vbeta and 13 Jbeta primers. Data came from immunoSEQ multiplex PCR; TCRdb stores just in-frame clones and leaves some out. The table includes fewer than 200,000 clones, approximately 80% detected once. The V call is TRBV2, the J call TRBJ2-1, with D perhaps TRBD2 (6 bases). This clonotype was obtained from a woman aged 45 to 65 in good health and CMV-seropositive. The sequencing input was PBMCs. The CDR3 loop reads CASSLLAWGYNEQFF. The CDR3 DNA sequence: TGTGCCAGCAGCCTTCTAGCGTGGGGGTACAATGAGCAGTTCTTC.